What follows is one T cell receptor (beta chain) and its context. TCRdb's table, derived via immunoSEQ multiplex PCR, lists solely in-frame clones and lacks some. The sample consists of roughly 200,000 clones, 80% to 85% of them appearing once. The entry originates in a study of cytomegalovirus exposure and HLA in healthy donors. Germline V gene sequence: CDR1 LGHNA, CDR2 YNFKEQ. The CDR3 has 12 amino acids. The trim removed 5 bases at V and 6 bases at J, leaving 4 bases unmatched. Sample: PBMCs. This clonotype was sampled from a woman between 18 and 29 years old in good health and CMV-seropositive. J is TRBJ2-7 and V is TRBV4-2, with 7 positions matching TRBD1. CDR3 loop: CASSEGQIEQYF. Written as DNA, the CDR3 is TGTGCCAGCAGCGAGGGACAGATCGAGCAGTACTTC.